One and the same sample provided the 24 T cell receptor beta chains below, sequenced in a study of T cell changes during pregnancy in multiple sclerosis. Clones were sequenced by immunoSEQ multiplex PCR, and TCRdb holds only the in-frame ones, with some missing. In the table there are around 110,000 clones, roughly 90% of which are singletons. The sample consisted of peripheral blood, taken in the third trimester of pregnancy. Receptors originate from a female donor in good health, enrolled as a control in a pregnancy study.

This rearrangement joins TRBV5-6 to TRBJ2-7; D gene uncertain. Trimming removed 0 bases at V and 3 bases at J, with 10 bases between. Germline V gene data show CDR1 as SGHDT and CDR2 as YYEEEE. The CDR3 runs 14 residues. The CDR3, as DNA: TGTGCCAGCAGCTTGGGGTTGCAGGTCTACGAGCAGTACTTC. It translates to CASSLGLQVYEQYF.

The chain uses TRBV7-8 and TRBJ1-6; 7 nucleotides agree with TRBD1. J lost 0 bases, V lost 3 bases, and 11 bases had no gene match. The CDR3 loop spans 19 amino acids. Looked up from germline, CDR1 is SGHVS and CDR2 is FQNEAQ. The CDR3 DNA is TGTGCCAGCAGCTTTCTATCCGGGACAGCCAGCTCCTATAATTCACCCCTCCACTTT. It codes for CASSFLSGTASSYNSPLHF.

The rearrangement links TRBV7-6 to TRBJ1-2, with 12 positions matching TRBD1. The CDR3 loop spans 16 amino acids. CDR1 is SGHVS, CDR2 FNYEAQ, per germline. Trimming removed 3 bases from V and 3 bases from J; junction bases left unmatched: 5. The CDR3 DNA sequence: TGTGCCAGCAGCTTGGGGACAGGGGGCAGAGACTATGGCTACACCTTC. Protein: CASSLGTGGRDYGYTF.

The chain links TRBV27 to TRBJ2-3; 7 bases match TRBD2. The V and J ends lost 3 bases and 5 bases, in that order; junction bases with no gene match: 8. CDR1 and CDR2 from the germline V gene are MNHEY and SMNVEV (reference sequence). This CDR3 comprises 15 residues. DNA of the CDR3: TGTGCCAGCAGTTTGATAGGACTAGTGGAAGATACGCAGTATTTT. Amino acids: CASSLIGLVEDTQYF.

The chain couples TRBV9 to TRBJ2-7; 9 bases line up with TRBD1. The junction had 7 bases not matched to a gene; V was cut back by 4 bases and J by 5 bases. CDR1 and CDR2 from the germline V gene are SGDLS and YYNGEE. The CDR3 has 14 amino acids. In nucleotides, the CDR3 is TGTGCCAGCAGCATAGCCGGGACAGGGCACGAGCAGTACTTC. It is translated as CASSIAGTGHEQYF.

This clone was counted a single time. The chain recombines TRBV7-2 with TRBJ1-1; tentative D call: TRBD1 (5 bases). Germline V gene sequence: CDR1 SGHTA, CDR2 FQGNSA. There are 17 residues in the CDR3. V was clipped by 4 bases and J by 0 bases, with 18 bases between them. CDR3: CASSSADNGLMNTEAFF. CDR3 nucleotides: TGTGCCAGCAGCTCCGCGGACAACGGCCTCATGAACACTGAAGCTTTCTTT.

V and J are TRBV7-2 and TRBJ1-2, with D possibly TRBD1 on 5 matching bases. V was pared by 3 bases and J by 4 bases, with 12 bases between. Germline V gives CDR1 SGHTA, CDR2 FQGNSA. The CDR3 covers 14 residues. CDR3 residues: CASSLNSGFYGYTF. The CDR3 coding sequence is TGTGCCAGCAGCTTGAATTCAGGGTTCTATGGCTACACCTTC.

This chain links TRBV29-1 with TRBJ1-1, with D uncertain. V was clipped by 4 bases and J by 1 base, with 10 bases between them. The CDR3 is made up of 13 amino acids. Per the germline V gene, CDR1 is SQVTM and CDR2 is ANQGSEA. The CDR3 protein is CSVVGSSNTEAFF. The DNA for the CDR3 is TGCAGCGTTGTGGGCAGCTCGAACACTGAAGCTTTCTTT.

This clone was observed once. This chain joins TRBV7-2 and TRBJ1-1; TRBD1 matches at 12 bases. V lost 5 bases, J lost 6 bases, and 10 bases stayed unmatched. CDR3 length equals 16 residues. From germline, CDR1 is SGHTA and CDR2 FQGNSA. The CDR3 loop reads CASSHPVGQGAPEAFF. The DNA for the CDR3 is TGTGCCAGCAGCCACCCCGTGGGACAGGGGGCCCCTGAAGCTTTCTTT. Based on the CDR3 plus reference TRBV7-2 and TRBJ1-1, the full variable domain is GAGVSQSPSNKVTEKGKDVELRCDPISGHTALYWYRQSLGQGLEFLIYFQGNSAPDKSGLPSDRFSAERTGGSVSTLTIQRTQQEDSAVYLCASSHPVGQGAPEAFFGQGTRLTVV.

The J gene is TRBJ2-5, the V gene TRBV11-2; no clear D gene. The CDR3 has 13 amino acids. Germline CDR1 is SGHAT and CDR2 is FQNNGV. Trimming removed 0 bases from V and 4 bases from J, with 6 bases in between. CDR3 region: CASSLDFGETQYF. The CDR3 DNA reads TGTGCCAGCAGCTTAGATTTCGGAGAGACCCAGTACTTC.

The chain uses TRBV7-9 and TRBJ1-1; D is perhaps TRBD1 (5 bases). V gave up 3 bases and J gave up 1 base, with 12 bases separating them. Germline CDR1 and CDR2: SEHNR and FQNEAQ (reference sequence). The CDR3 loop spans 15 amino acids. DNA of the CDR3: TGTGCCAGCAGCTTTTTGGAGGGGCGGAACACTGAAGCTTTCTTT. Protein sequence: CASSFLEGRNTEAFF.

The CDR3 loop is CASSQDPSTDTQYF. The CDR3 DNA follows: TGCGCCAGCAGCCAAGATCCTAGCACAGATACGCAGTATTTT. The chain links TRBV4-3 to TRBJ2-3; D gene uncertain. Trimming shortened V by 0 bases and J by 0 bases, and 4 bases separated the two germline ends. The CDR3 has 14 residues. Germline-derived CDR1 and CDR2 are LGHNA and YSLEER.

The DNA of the CDR3 is TGTGCCAGCAGCTGGGGCAGCCACTATGGCTACACCTTC. This sequence encodes CASSWGSHYGYTF. This chain connects TRBV6-5 to TRBJ1-2; maybe TRBD1 (5 bases). The CDR3 has 13 residues. Germline V lookup: CDR1 MNHEY, CDR2 SVGAGI. The germline V and J ends were trimmed by 6 bases and 3 bases, with 11 bases remaining between them.

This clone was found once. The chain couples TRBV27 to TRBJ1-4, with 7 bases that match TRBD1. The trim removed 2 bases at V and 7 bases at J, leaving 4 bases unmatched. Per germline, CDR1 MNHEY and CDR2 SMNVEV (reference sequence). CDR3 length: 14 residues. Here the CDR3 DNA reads TGTGCCAGCAGTTTAAAGGGGGCAGCTGAAAAACTGTTTTTT. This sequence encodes CASSLKGAAEKLFF. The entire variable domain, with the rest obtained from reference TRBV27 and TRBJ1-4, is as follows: EAQVTQNPRYLITVTGKKLTVTCSQNMNHEYMSWYRQDPGLGLRQIYYSMNVEVTDKGDVPEGYKVSRKEKRNFPLILESPSPNQTSLYFCASSLKGAAEKLFFGSGTQLSVL.

CDR3 bases: TGTGCCAGCAGCCCACCGACAGGGGGCTCTGGTGGCAATCAGCCCCAGCATTTT. Translating gives CASSPPTGGSGGNQPQHF. This rearrangement joins TRBV7-2 to TRBJ1-5, with 10 bases identical to TRBD1. J was trimmed by 2 bases and V by 5 bases; bases with no gene match: 12. CDR3 length: 18 residues. CDR1 is SGHTA and CDR2 is FQGNSA in the germline V gene.

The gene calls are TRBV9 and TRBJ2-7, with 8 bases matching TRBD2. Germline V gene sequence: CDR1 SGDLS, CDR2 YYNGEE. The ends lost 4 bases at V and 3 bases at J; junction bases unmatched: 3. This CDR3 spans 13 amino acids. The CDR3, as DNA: TGTGCCAGCAGCCACGGGACTAGCTACGAGCAGTACTTC. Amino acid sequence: CASSHGTSYEQYF.

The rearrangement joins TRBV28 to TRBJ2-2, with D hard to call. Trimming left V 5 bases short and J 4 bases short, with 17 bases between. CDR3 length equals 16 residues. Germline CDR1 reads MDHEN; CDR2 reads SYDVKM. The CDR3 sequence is CASSPNVLGTTGELFF. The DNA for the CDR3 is TGTGCCAGCAGTCCCAATGTTCTGGGCACCACCGGGGAGCTGTTTTTT.

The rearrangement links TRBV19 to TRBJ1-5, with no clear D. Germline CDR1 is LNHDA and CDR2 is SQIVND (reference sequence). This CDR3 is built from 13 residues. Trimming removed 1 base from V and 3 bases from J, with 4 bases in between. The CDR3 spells CASSIVYNQPQHF. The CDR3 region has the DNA TGTGCCAGTAGTATAGTCTACAATCAGCCCCAGCATTTT.

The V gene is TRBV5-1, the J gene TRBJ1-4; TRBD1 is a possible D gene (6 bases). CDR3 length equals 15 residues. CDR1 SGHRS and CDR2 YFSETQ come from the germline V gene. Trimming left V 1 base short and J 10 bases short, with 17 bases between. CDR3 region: CASSLQQGPQGKLFF. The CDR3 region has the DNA TGCGCCAGCAGCTTGCAACAGGGCCCCCAGGGAAAACTGTTTTTT.

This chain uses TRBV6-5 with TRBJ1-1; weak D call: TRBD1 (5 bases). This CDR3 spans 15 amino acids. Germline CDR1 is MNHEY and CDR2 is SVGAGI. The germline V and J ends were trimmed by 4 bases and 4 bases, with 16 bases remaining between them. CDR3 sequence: CASSSKQYGGTEAFF. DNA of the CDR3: TGTGCCAGCAGTTCTAAACAGTACGGGGGCACTGAAGCTTTCTTT.

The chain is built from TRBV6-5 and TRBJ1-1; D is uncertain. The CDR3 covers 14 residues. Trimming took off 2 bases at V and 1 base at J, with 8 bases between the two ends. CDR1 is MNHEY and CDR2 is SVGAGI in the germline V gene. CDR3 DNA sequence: TGTGCCAGCAGTTACGAGAGATGGAACACTGAAGCTTTCTTT. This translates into CASSYERWNTEAFF.

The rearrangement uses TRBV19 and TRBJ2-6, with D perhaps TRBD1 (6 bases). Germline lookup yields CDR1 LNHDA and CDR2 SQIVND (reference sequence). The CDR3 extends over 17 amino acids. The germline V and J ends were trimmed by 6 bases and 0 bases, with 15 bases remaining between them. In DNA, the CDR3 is TGTGCCAGTAGGCGACAGGCGCTCGACTCTGGGGCCAACGTCCTGACTTTC. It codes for CASRRQALDSGANVLTF.

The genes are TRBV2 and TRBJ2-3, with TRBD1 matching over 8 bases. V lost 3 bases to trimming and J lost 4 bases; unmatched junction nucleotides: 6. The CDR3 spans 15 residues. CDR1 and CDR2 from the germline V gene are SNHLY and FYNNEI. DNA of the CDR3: TGTGCCAGCAGTGACAGGGGGCAGTCGGCAGATACGCAGTATTTT. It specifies CASSDRGQSADTQYF.

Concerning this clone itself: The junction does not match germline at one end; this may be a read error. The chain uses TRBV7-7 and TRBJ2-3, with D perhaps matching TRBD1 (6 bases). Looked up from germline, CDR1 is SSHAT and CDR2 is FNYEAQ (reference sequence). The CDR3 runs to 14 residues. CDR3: CASSSAGATDTQYF. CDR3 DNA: TGTGCTAGCAGCTCAGCAGGGGCGACAGATACGCAGTATTTT.